This T cell receptor (beta chain) was recovered during a study of post-analysis software for immune sequencing data (dated by TCRdb to the mid-2010s). About the study as a whole: Relapsing-remitting, secondary progressive and progressive-relapsing multiple sclerosis were recorded as disease courses, and subtype annotation was lacking for some patients. The multiple sclerosis patient repertoires were compared with 11 previously published healthy control repertoires from donors aged roughly 6 to 25 years. A subset of samples was prepared in parallel using single-end sample barcoding, then pooled and co-amplified after Illumina adapter ligation.

According to the germline V gene (reference sequence), CDR1 reads DFQATT and CDR2 reads SNEGSKA. The V and J ends are trimmed by 8 bases and 4 bases, leaving 11 bases between them. Measured from the cysteine to the phenylalanine, the CDR3 is 11 residues long. Only CDR3 DNA remains: 33 bases, in frame from the first base. In regard to this clonotype: Its specific antigen is unknown. No base quality values were provided; no much bigger clone lies one nucleotide off.

The protocol used for the library was PCR. Sequencer: Illumina HiSeq 2500. To reduce PCR and sequencing biases, unique molecular identifiers were incorporated into the TCR beta cDNA libraries. Roughly 500,000 cDNA molecules were obtained per 1 to 10 million input T cells, so each molecule approximated one T cell. Patient libraries were prepared and sequenced with the same protocol used for the earlier healthy control dataset. Within a given batch, samples were prepared together, multiplexed and sequenced on the same HiSeq lane. The authors processed their data as follows. MIGEC handled the raw barcoded reads, throwing out single-read molecular identifier groups before consensus assembly and CDR3 extraction. VDJtools was used for post-analysis of the clonotype tables, and diversity was normalized by down-sampling every dataset to the size of the smallest sample. In repertoire overlap clustering, CDR3 amino acid sequences, but not nucleotide sequences, were matched to correct batch-related cross-sample contamination. TCRdb handled the public reads itself, with Q25 trimming in fastp and clone calling in MiXCR, and kept productive beta chains. A single entry per CDR3 protein holds the most common genes and DNA from its merged rows. The V and J calls and clone size are TCRdb's, not the authors'. Across this sample there are 430,000 or so distinct CDR3 sequences, with more than 30% seen only once. Of the sample, about 8% is held by the ten largest clones.

What the authors observed across the whole study: Direct clustering with F measure showed strong co-clustering of samples prepared in the same batch, prompting a batch-effect correction. Compared with controls, multiple sclerosis patients had significantly lower normalized Chao1 diversity, a finding suggesting substantial peripheral T-cell clonal expansion. The control group was slightly older than the multiple sclerosis patient group. About five TRBV segments, including TRBV5-6, TRBV5-1 and TRBV20-1, were significantly more frequent in patients than controls.

To demonstrate the VDJtools post-analysis software, the study profiled TCR beta repertoires from the peripheral blood of about a dozen young patients with multiple sclerosis. Multiple sclerosis patients were children and adolescents aged roughly 6 to 16 years. The specimen sequenced was blood. Recombination joined TRBV20-1 with TRBJ1-1; possibly the D gene is TRBD1, per 5 matching bases. The TCR sequence derives from a girl aged 2 to 10 with multiple sclerosis. The DNA reads TGCAGTCCCGAGGGGAGCACTGAAGCTTTCTTT. The resulting protein is CSPEGSTEAFF.